A selection of T cell receptor beta chains follows, all from one sample in a study of shared clonotypes between healthy human individuals. The table came from immunoSEQ multiplex PCR; TCRdb's copy has only in-frame clones and leaves some out. The repertoire holds some 2 million clones, with roughly 94% as singletons. The sequenced sample consisted of naive CD4+ T cells sorted from blood. The source of these receptors is a man aged 18 to 30 in good health. Each CDR3 is given with its conserved first and last residue. D genes are given only for firm matches.

CDR3 DNA | CDR3 protein | J gene | D gene | V gene
TGTGCCAGCAGCGTAGGCGGACACAACGAGCAGTACTTC | CASSVGGHNEQYF | TRBJ2-7 | NA | TRBV9
TGTGCCAGCAGCTTGATTACGCTAGGGAGTCTAACGTACAATGAGCAGTTCTTC | CASSLITLGSLTYNEQFF | TRBJ2-1 | NA | TRBV7-2
TGTGCCAGCAGCCAAGATGGGACAGAGGCCTATGGCTACACCTTC | CASSQDGTEAYGYTF | TRBJ1-2 | TRBD1 | TRBV4-2
TGTGCCAGCAGCGTGGGACTAGCGGCCTACGAGCAGTACTTC | CASSVGLAAYEQYF | TRBJ2-7 | TRBD2 | TRBV6-1
TGTGCTAGCAGCTTCACGAGAGTTGAGACCCAGTACTTC | CASSFTRVETQYF | TRBJ2-5 | NA | TRBV7-7
TGTGCCAGCAGCTTGGGAGGACAGGGCTTTGGGACCCAGTACTTC | CASSLGGQGFGTQYF | TRBJ2-5 | TRBD1 | TRBV11-1
TGTGCCAGCAGTTTACGCGGGTACCAGCCCCAGCATTTT | CASSLRGYQPQHF | TRBJ1-5 | NA | TRBV28
TGTGCCAGCAGCTTAGGCCAGGGACCCTATGGCTACACCTTC | CASSLGQGPYGYTF | TRBJ1-2 | NA | TRBV7-6
TGTGCCAGTAGCCCCTCGGGGGGCATCTACGAGCAGTACTTC | CASSPSGGIYEQYF | TRBJ2-7 | NA | TRBV19
TGTGCCAGCAGCCCATCCTCTGGAAACACCATATATTTT | CASSPSSGNTIYF | TRBJ1-3 | NA | TRBV5-6
TGTGCCAGCAGCGGAGGGGGTCTCGCGAACACCGGGGAGCTGTTTTTT | CASSGGGLANTGELFF | TRBJ2-2 | NA | TRBV5-4